The 26 T cell receptor beta chains below come from one sample, sequenced in a study of blood T cell repertoires in COVID-19. TCRdb's copy holds only in-frame clones and misses some; the assay was immunoSEQ multiplex PCR. This sample has some 350,000 clones, with about 90% found just once. The sample taken for sequencing was PBMCs or T cells enriched from blood (not recorded which). These receptor sequences come from a woman in her twenties or thirties who had recovered from COVID-19.

The rearrangement uses TRBV3-1 (or the pseudogene TRBV3-2) and TRBJ2-1, with 14 positions matching TRBD2. CDR3 size: 17 residues. The germline V gene encodes CDR1 LGHDT and CDR2 YNNKEL (reference sequence). Trimming removed 5 bases from V and 1 base from J; junction bases left unmatched: 4. This CDR3 is CASSLGLAGESYNEQFF. The DNA of the CDR3 is TGTGCCAGCAGCTTGGGACTAGCGGGAGAGTCCTACAATGAGCAGTTCTTC.

The CDR3, as DNA: TGTGCCAGCAGCCGCGTGGGGGGCAATGAGCAGTTCTTC. It codes for CASSRVGGNEQFF. V and J are TRBV3-1 (or the pseudogene TRBV3-2) and TRBJ2-1; D may be TRBD2 (6 bases). V lost 4 bases to trimming and J lost 6 bases, with 10 bases between them. In germline, CDR1 is LGHDT, CDR2 YNNKEL (reference sequence). The CDR3 is 13 residues long.

The chain employs TRBV5-1 and TRBJ2-6; D not resolved. This CDR3 is 14 amino acids long. Trimming shortened V by 3 bases and J by 2 bases, and 6 bases separated the two germline ends. The germline gives CDR1 SGHRS, CDR2 YFSETQ. Here the CDR3 DNA reads TGCGCCAGCAGCTCGACTCCTGGGGCCAACGTCCTGACTTTC. Its translation: CASSSTPGANVLTF.

Written as DNA, the CDR3 is TGTGCCACCAGCAGAGATAAGAGCTCCTACAATGAGCAGTTCTTC. Amino acid sequence: CATSRDKSSYNEQFF. The V gene is TRBV15, the J gene TRBJ2-1, with D hard to call. In germline, CDR1 is LNHNV, CDR2 YYDKDF (reference sequence). CDR3 length equals 15 residues. Deletions cut 0 bases from V and 0 bases from J, with 6 bases between.

The chain carries TRBV5-1 and TRBJ1-4; D not certain. The CDR3 is 14 residues long. Germline CDR1 and CDR2: SGHRS and YFSETQ. Trimming pared 1 base from V and 0 bases from J, leaving 4 bases between. This chain's CDR3 is CASSLYATNEKLFF. The CDR3 bases are TGCGCCAGCAGCTTGTATGCAACTAATGAAAAACTGTTTTTT. Looking up the rest from reference TRBV5-1 and TRBJ1-4 gives the full variable domain: KAGVTQTPRYLIKTRGQQVTLSCSPISGHRSVSWYQQTPGQGLQFLFEYFSETQRNKGNFPGRFSGRQFSNSRSEMNVSTLELGDSALYLCASSLYATNEKLFFGSGTQLSVL.

The J gene is TRBJ1-4, the V gene TRBV28; D not resolved. The germline gives CDR1 MDHEN, CDR2 SYDVKM. V shed 0 bases and J shed 4 bases, with 3 bases lying between them. The CDR3 extends over 13 amino acids. As DNA, the CDR3 is TGTGCCAGCAGTTTATGGAGTAATGAAAAACTGTTTTTT. It specifies CASSLWSNEKLFF.

The V and J genes are TRBV28 and TRBJ2-3, with a weak D call TRBD2 (6 bases). Germline CDR1 MDHEN, CDR2 SYDVKM. The CDR3 is made up of 14 amino acids. Trimming took off 4 bases at V and 6 bases at J, with 14 bases between the two ends. The CDR3 loop is CASSSIGRGDTQYF. CDR3 bases: TGTGCCAGCAGTTCAATCGGACGGGGGGATACGCAGTATTTT. The whole variable domain, remainder taken from reference TRBV28 and TRBJ2-3, is DVKVTQSSRYLVKRTGEKVFLECVQDMDHENMFWYRQDPGLGLRLIYFSYDVKMKEKGDIPEGYSVSREKKERFSLILESASTNQTSMYLCASSSIGRGDTQYFGPGTRLTVL.

In the case of this clone: In the same sample, other DNA sequences code for this CDR3. V and J are TRBV6-4 and TRBJ2-7, with TRBD1 as a possible D gene (6 bases). The CDR3 spans 14 residues. In germline, CDR1 is MRHNA, CDR2 SNTAGT. The ends were cut back, 4 bases at V and 0 bases at J, with 10 bases in the middle. The CDR3 sequence: CASSVDRSSYEQYF. CDR3 nucleotide sequence: TGTGCCAGCAGTGTTGACAGGAGCTCCTACGAGCAGTACTTC.

Written as DNA, the CDR3 is TGTGCCAGCAGCCCAGGGACAGCGGCTAATGGCTACACCTTC. Translated, it gives CASSPGTAANGYTF. J is TRBJ1-2 and V is TRBV7-9; 7 positions agree with TRBD1. The germline V gene encodes CDR1 SEHNR and CDR2 FQNEAQ (reference sequence). The CDR3 has 14 amino acids. V lost 5 bases and J lost 6; bases outside the gene matches: 9.

The V and J genes are TRBV2 and TRBJ2-3; 8 nucleotides agree with TRBD2. The length of the CDR3 is 14 residues. Trimming cost V 4 bases and J 6 bases; bases outside gene matches: 6. Germline V gives CDR1 SNHLY, CDR2 FYNNEI. CDR3 nucleotides: TGTGCCAGCAGTGGACGCGGGGGGATGGATACGCAGTATTTT. Protein sequence: CASSGRGGMDTQYF.

The V and J genes are TRBV27 and TRBJ2-1; D might be TRBD2 (5 bases). CDR1 is MNHEY and CDR2 is SMNVEV in the germline V gene (reference sequence). The CDR3 loop spans 13 amino acids. V lost 2 bases and J 3 bases, leaving 5 bases between the germline ends. CDR3 coding DNA: TGTGCCAGCAGTTTACGGGACTACAATGAGCAGTTCTTC. Protein: CASSLRDYNEQFF.

The CDR3 DNA follows: TGTGCCAGCAGTTTAAGGTTCCGGGTTGAAGCTTTCTTT. Its protein product is CASSLRFRVEAFF. The V call is TRBV12-3 or TRBV12-4, the J call TRBJ1-1; no firm D call. The CDR3 spans 13 residues. Trimming took off 2 bases at V and 7 bases at J, with 11 bases between the two ends.

The chain links TRBV9 to TRBJ1-1; perhaps TRBD1 as D (5 bases). V dropped 3 bases and J dropped 0 bases, with 18 bases sitting between them. This CDR3 region has 17 residues. Germline CDR1 reads SGDLS; CDR2 reads YYNGEE. CDR3 nucleotide sequence: TGTGCCAGCAGCGATGACAGCGTCGCAAAGCTGAACACTGAAGCTTTCTTT. Residues: CASSDDSVAKLNTEAFF.

In its sample, this clone was seen once. V and J are TRBV5-1 and TRBJ2-5; 7 bases match TRBD1. Germline V gives CDR1 SGHRS, CDR2 YFSETQ. The junction had 13 bases not matched to a gene; V was cut back by 4 bases and J by 4 bases. The CDR3 extends over 16 amino acids. CDR3 residues: CASSPDLMTGRETQYF. CDR3 nucleotide sequence: TGCGCCAGCAGCCCGGACCTAATGACAGGGCGAGAGACCCAGTACTTC.

V gene TRBV2 combines with J gene TRBJ2-5; 10 bases align to TRBD2. Germline V lookup: CDR1 SNHLY, CDR2 FYNNEI. Trimming cost V 3 bases and J 3 bases; bases outside gene matches: 4. This CDR3 has 15 amino acids. The CDR3 nucleotides read TGTGCCAGCAGTGAGTCGAGCGGGGGGGAAGAGACCCAGTACTTC. Translating gives CASSESSGGEETQYF. Filled out from reference TRBV2 and TRBJ2-5, the complete variable domain reads EPEVTQTPSHQVTQMGQEVILRCVPISNHLYFYWYRQILGQKVEFLVSFYNNEISEKSEIFDDQFSVERPDGSNFTLKIRSTKLEDSAMYFCASSESSGGEETQYFGPGTRLLVL.

This sequence joins TRBV10-1 and TRBJ1-1; D is possibly TRBD1 (5 bases). Trimming removed 9 bases at V and 8 bases at J, with 19 bases between. This CDR3 has 13 residues. Germline V gene data show CDR1 as WNHNN and CDR2 as SYGVQD (reference sequence). CDR3 sequence: CASKGQKTSEAFF. The CDR3 nucleotides are TGCGCCAGTAAGGGGCAGAAAACTTCCGAAGCTTTCTTT.

This clone appeared once. The chain carries TRBV7-3 and TRBJ1-1; 9 bases match TRBD1. The germline V gene has CDR1 SGHTA and CDR2 FQGTGA. The trim removed 4 bases at V and 4 bases at J, leaving 10 bases unmatched. The CDR3 runs 16 residues. This chain's CDR3 is CASSSVPGQGSTEAFF. CDR3 DNA: TGTGCCAGCAGCTCAGTCCCGGGACAGGGAAGCACTGAAGCTTTCTTT.

The gene calls are TRBV28 and TRBJ1-4; TRBD1 might be the D (6 bases). CDR1 is MDHEN, CDR2 SYDVKM, per germline. V was cut by 3 bases and J by 5 bases, with 7 bases left in between. This CDR3 spans 13 amino acids. CDR3 sequence: CASSLGHNEKLFF. The CDR3 DNA reads TGTGCCAGCAGTTTGGGACACAATGAAAAACTGTTTTTT.

The chain joins TRBV28 to TRBJ1-1, with a weak D call TRBD1 (6 bases). Between the trimmed V and J ends, which lost 5 bases and 6 bases, there was a span of 19 bases. The CDR3 is 15 amino acids. Germline V gene data show CDR1 as MDHEN and CDR2 as SYDVKM. The CDR3 DNA reads as TGTGCCAGCAGTCCAAGGACAGAGATGGGGGCTGAAGCTTTCTTT. The encoded protein is CASSPRTEMGAEAFF.

J is TRBJ2-7 and V is TRBV6-5, with 9 bases that match TRBD1. This CDR3 region has 13 residues. The ends lost 8 bases at V and 5 bases at J; junction bases unmatched: 7. Germline loops: CDR1 MNHEY, CDR2 SVGAGI. The CDR3 DNA reads TGTGCCAGCGCTACAGGGGGCCCTAACGAGCAGTACTTC. This encodes CASATGGPNEQYF.

V usage is TRBV3-1 (or the pseudogene TRBV3-2) and J usage is TRBJ2-7; perhaps TRBD2 as D (5 bases). Trimming left V 0 bases short and J 6 bases short, with 9 bases between. The length of the CDR3 is 13 residues. Germline V lookup: CDR1 LGHDT, CDR2 YNNKEL (reference sequence). The CDR3 reads CASSQEGGLEQYF. CDR3 sequence (DNA): TGTGCCAGCAGCCAAGAAGGAGGCCTCGAGCAGTACTTC.

The V gene is TRBV4-1, the J gene TRBJ1-6; no clear D. This CDR3 region has 15 residues. V was pared by 4 bases and J by 8 bases, with 15 bases between. Germline CDR1 is MGHRA and CDR2 is YSYEKL. As DNA, the CDR3 is TGCGCCAGCAGCCCATTGAGTTTTACGGATTCACCCCTCCACTTT. It codes for CASSPLSFTDSPLHF.

The V and J genes are TRBV2 and TRBJ1-1, with D perhaps TRBD1 (5 bases). Per germline, CDR1 SNHLY and CDR2 FYNNEI. The CDR3 is made up of 12 amino acids. Trimming took off 8 bases at V and 4 bases at J, with 11 bases between the two ends. CDR3 coding DNA: TGTGCCAGCTGGGGCAGAAGCACTGAAGCTTTCTTT. Protein: CASWGRSTEAFF.

The chain uses TRBV7-9 and TRBJ2-5; 8 nucleotides align to TRBD1. CDR3 size: 12 residues. After removal of 11 bases from V and 3 bases from J, the junction contained 5 bases not matched to a gene. CDR1 is SEHNR, CDR2 FQNEAQ, per germline (reference sequence). CDR3 bases: TGTGCCGGCGACAGGGGTGAAGAGACCCAGTACTTC. Translating gives CAGDRGEETQYF. The full variable domain, its missing parts supplied by reference TRBV7-9 and TRBJ2-5, is DTGVSQNPRHKITKRGQNVTFRCDPISEHNRLYWYRQTLGQGPEFLTYFQNEAQLEKSRLLSDRFSAERPKGSFSTLEIQRTEQGDSAMYLCAGDRGEETQYFGPGTRLLVL.

The V gene is TRBV6-1, the J gene TRBJ1-5; TRBD1 matches at 8 bases. CDR3 size: 15 residues. CDR1 MNHNS and CDR2 SASEGT come from the germline V gene. Unmatched junction bases numbered 2, after V lost 3 bases and J lost 1 base. CDR3 DNA: TGTGCCAGCAGTGAGAGGACAGGGAGCAATCAGCCCCAGCATTTT. It translates to CASSERTGSNQPQHF.

V gene TRBV28 combines with J gene TRBJ2-7, with TRBD2 matching over 15 bases. Germline V gives CDR1 MDHEN, CDR2 SYDVKM. V gave up 5 bases and J gave up 5 bases; unmatched junction bases: 13. The CDR3 consists of 18 residues. As DNA, the CDR3 is TGTGCCAGCAGTCCGGGACTAGCGGGAGGTTTCCTTCGCGACGAGCAGTACTTC. It specifies CASSPGLAGGFLRDEQYF.